These 10 T cell receptor beta chains originate from one sample sequenced in a study of cytomegalovirus exposure and HLA in healthy donors. PCR used 60 Vbeta primers and 13 Jbeta primers. The data were produced by immunoSEQ multiplex PCR, yet TCRdb's version contains in-frame clones alone and is incomplete. The profile shows about 170,000 clones, under 80% of them singletons. Sequencing was done on a sample of PBMCs. The receptor set was obtained from a female donor in good health and CMV-seronegative.

The chain combines TRBV4-1 with TRBJ2-1; no clear D gene. CDR1 and CDR2 from the germline V gene are MGHRA and YSYEKL. This CDR3 contains 16 residues. Trimming stripped 0 bases from V and 8 bases from J, with 17 bases between. CDR3 sequence reads: CASSQDLSGLSYEQFF. CDR3 nucleotides: TGCGCCAGCAGCCAAGATCTTTCGGGTTTGAGTTATGAGCAGTTCTTC.

This sequence joins TRBV5-1 and TRBJ1-6; the D gene is possibly TRBD1 (6 bases). The V gene's germline CDR1 is SGHRS and CDR2 YFSETQ. Trimming shortened V by 4 bases and J by 7 bases, and 15 bases separated the two germline ends. The CDR3 is 15 amino acids. The CDR3 DNA follows: TGCGCCAGCAGCGTAATTACAGGGAACAATTCACCCCTCCACTTT. This gives the protein CASSVITGNNSPLHF.

Points on this clone: Relative to the germline gene, one junction end is altered; a read error may explain this. V gene TRBV20-1 combines with J gene TRBJ2-1; 8 bases match TRBD2. This CDR3 has 11 amino acids. Per germline, CDR1 DFQATT and CDR2 SNEGSKA (reference sequence). CDR3 amino acids: CSATPGLALLF. In DNA form, the CDR3 reads TGCAGTGCTACCCCAGGACTAGCTCTGCTCTTC.

The J gene is TRBJ1-2, the V gene TRBV18; D perhaps matches TRBD1 (5 bases). The CDR3 has 13 residues. Germline V gene data show CDR1 as KGHSH and CDR2 as LQKENI. The germline V and J ends were trimmed by 5 bases and 4 bases, with 11 bases remaining between them. CDR3 in DNA: TGTGCCAGCTCAGATAAGGGGTTCTATGGCTACACCTTC. This translates into CASSDKGFYGYTF.

This clone appeared a few times. This rearrangement joins TRBV27 to TRBJ1-5; TRBD1 matches 9 bases. There are 13 residues in the CDR3. Germline V gene data show CDR1 as MNHEY and CDR2 as SMNVEV (reference sequence). V lost 8 bases to trimming and J lost 1 base; unmatched junction nucleotides: 0. The CDR3 DNA is TGTGCCAGCGGACAGGGGAGCAATCAGCCCCAGCATTTT. Its translation is CASGQGSNQPQHF.

The sample holds one count of this clone. The J gene is TRBJ1-2, the V gene TRBV2; D is uncertain. The CDR3 extends over 11 amino acids. Per the germline V gene, CDR1 is SNHLY and CDR2 is FYNNEI. V was clipped by 7 bases and J by 2 bases, with 5 bases between them. In DNA form, the CDR3 reads TGTGCCAGCAAACTCAACTATGGCTACACCTTC. This gives the protein CASKLNYGYTF.

The rearrangement links TRBV28 to TRBJ2-1; no clear D gene. Germline V CDR1 and CDR2: MDHEN, SYDVKM. The CDR3 extends over 11 amino acids. V dropped 6 bases and J dropped 6 bases, with 6 bases sitting between them. CDR3 sequence (DNA): TGTGCCAGCAGGTCCAGCAATGAGCAGTTCTTC. It yields the protein CASRSSNEQFF.

J is TRBJ2-7 and V is TRBV5-1, with 8 bases identical to TRBD1. V dropped 3 bases and J dropped 3; count of bases not matched to a gene: 2. The CDR3 totals 13 residues. CDR1 SGHRS and CDR2 YFSETQ come from the germline V gene. CDR3 sequence reads: CASSSGQGYEQYF. The CDR3 DNA reads as TGCGCCAGCAGCTCCGGACAGGGCTACGAGCAGTACTTC.

The gene calls are TRBV6-6 and TRBJ1-1; perhaps TRBD1 as D (5 bases). Per the germline V gene, CDR1 is MNHNY and CDR2 is SVGAGI (reference sequence). CDR3 length: 16 amino acids. V lost 0 bases and J 3 bases, leaving 14 bases between the germline ends. The CDR3 DNA sequence: TGTGCCAGCAGTTACTCGTCGAGGGGAGGTTACACTGAAGCTTTCTTT. Translated: CASSYSSRGGYTEAFF.

The chain recombines TRBV28 with TRBJ1-2, with D unresolved. The V end lost 5 bases, the J end lost 7 bases, and 11 bases lay between the germline ends. Germline CDR1 is MDHEN and CDR2 is SYDVKM. The CDR3 is 12 amino acids. The CDR3 bases are TGTGCCAGCAGTGTGAGCCAGGTTGGCTACACCTTC. It is translated as CASSVSQVGYTF.